This T cell receptor beta chain was documented in a study of blood T cell repertoires in COVID-19 (dated by TCRdb to the early 2020s). With respect to the entire study: Samples from collaborators originated in the United States, Italy and Spain and spanned both the acute and convalescent phases of COVID-19. The material from the prospective study consisted of cDNA or gDNA derived from T cells, B-cell-depleted T cells, or PBMCs. The repertoires were released in a freely available public database intended as a resource for research on the immune response to SARS-CoV-2. A de-identified subject ID, COVID-19 status, age in years and sex were almost always included in the sample metadata. Deeply sampled blood TCRbeta repertoires from subjects exposed to, actively infected with, or recovered from COVID-19 were included in the dataset. The samples were drawn from the first 160 participants of the ongoing ImmuneRACE study and from 1,200 or so subjects provided by 6 global collaborators. HLA class I and class II types, where available, came from metadata supplied by the sample provider rather than from assay-based typing. Study-wide conclusions, independent of this receptor: How much clinical and demographic metadata was included differed by source and by participant, and the metadata was provided uncurated.

Each collaborating institution followed its own protocols to collect whole blood in K2EDTA tubes. For TCRbeta analysis, collaborators shipped samples as frozen whole blood, isolated PBMCs, or DNA extracted from either of those sample types. V is pruned by 0 bases and J by 5 bases, leaving 5 bases of the junction without a gene match. The CDR3 sequence holds 16 residues, the cysteine and phenylalanine included. Solely the CDR3 DNA is kept, with 48 bases framed from the first base. About this clone itself: The antigen it recognizes is unknown. Base qualities were left out, and no much larger clone turns up one base away.

TCRbeta CDR3 regions were amplified from genomic DNA by means of the immunoSEQ Assay, a bias-controlled multiplex PCR. For the original study's pipeline: Nucleated cell counts per sample were estimated from amplification of reference gene primers within the assay. Sequence reads were collapsed and filtered to measure the absolute abundance of every unique TCRbeta CDR3 rearrangement. For each sample, productive Simpson clonality was calculated by taking the square root of Simpson's diversity index across productive rearrangements. TCRdb limited this immuneACCESS table to in-frame rearrangements with V and J called. A share of clones is missing; checked studies link under half to unresolved V genes, and the rest is unexplained. V, J and clone size are taken as reported in that table, and D and trimming were inferred from the DNA itself. A total of tens of thousands of clones appear in this sample, around 86% of them only once. The ten largest clones capture around 5.3% of the sample.

Sequenced: peripheral blood. This TCR came from a man between 50 and 59 years old with active or convalescent COVID-19. The V gene is TRBV23-1 and the J gene is TRBJ2-2, and 8 bases in between align with TRBD1. TRBV23-1 is noted as an ORF with a role that remains uncertain. The CDR3 reads CASSQSQDRATGELFF. The DNA is as follows: TGCGCCAGCAGTCAATCTCAGGACAGGGCTACCGGGGAGCTGTTTTTT.